This entry describes one T cell receptor (beta chain). The source of the sample is a study of blood T cell repertoires in COVID-19. The overall study: T cells, B-cell-depleted T cells, or PBMCs provided the cDNA or gDNA that served as material.

The CDR3 consists of 13 residues. Losses at the gene ends were 5 bases for V and 8 bases for J; bases not matched to a gene: 7. Germline CDR1 is MNHEY and CDR2 is SMNVEV (reference sequence). As processed by the authors: Amplification with reference gene primers provided the estimates of nucleated cell counts. Profiled with immunoSEQ multiplex PCR; TCRdb holds only in-frame clones, not every one. D and trimming were read from the DNA, whereas the V and J calls and clone size are those reported in that table. The repertoire holds over 150,000 clones, with less than 90% as singletons. The source material was peripheral blood. This rearrangement joins TRBV27 to TRBJ1-2, with 8 positions matching TRBD1. The clonotype originates from a man aged 18-30 years with active or convalescent COVID-19. CDR3 nucleotides: TGTGCCAGCAGTATAAGGACAGGGCAAGGCTACACCTTC. Protein product: CASSIRTGQGYTF.